Described below is a single TCR beta chain sequence and its context. These data are taken from a study of blood T cell repertoires in COVID-19. Overall study: Acute and convalescent COVID-19 specimens originated in the United States, Italy and Spain. Nucleic acid was either cDNA or gDNA, and it came from T cells, B-cell-depleted T cells, or PBMCs.

Trimming removed 2 bases from V and 2 bases from J, with 9 bases in between. Germline V lookup: CDR1 MNHEY, CDR2 SVGAGI. The CDR3 runs to 14 residues. In the authors' workflow: Amplification from reference gene primers served as the basis for estimated nucleated cell counts. Method: immunoSEQ multiplex PCR; TCRdb's copy keeps in-frame clones and lacks some. V, J and clone size are taken as reported in that table, and D and trimming were inferred from the DNA itself. The sample consists of under 130,000 clones, roughly 87% of them appearing once. The rearrangement uses TRBV6-5 and TRBJ1-2, with D possibly matching TRBD1 (5 bases). Source material: peripheral blood. This receptor was taken from a man aged 50 to 59 in a cohort sampled during active COVID-19. The CDR3 DNA follows: TGTGCCAGCAGTTACGACAGTCCCAACTATGGCTACACCTTC. Its translation: CASSYDSPNYGYTF.